This TCR beta chain was sequenced in a study of blood T cell repertoires in COVID-19. The CDR3 has 15 residues. Trimming at V came to 4 bases and at J to 1 base, leaving 4 bases not matched to a gene. In germline, CDR1 is SGHKS, CDR2 YYEKEE (reference sequence). Cohort placement rested on clinical history that participants reported themselves. In the study's own analysis: Cell counts per sample came from amplifying reference gene primers. Libraries were prepared by immunoSEQ multiplex PCR; TCRdb keeps only in-frame clonotypes and omits some of them. Clone size and the V and J calls come from that table; the DNA yielded D and trimming. The sample has approximately 490,000 clones; roughly nine tenths are singletons. This clone was seen a handful of times.

The chain joins TRBV5-5 to TRBJ2-2; 7 positions agree with TRBD1. Sequenced sample: PBMCs or T cells enriched from blood (not recorded which). The TCR sequence derives from a woman aged 55-70 years who had recovered from COVID-19. The CDR3 protein is CASSPWTGNTGELFF. DNA for the CDR3: TGTGCCAGCAGCCCCTGGACAGGGAACACCGGGGAGCTGTTTTTT.